Shown below are 28 T cell receptor beta chains from a single sample sequenced in a study of identical twins. TCRdb analysed the 5' RACE reads with MiXCR anew, one entry per CDR3 protein. The sample holds approximately 680,000 distinct CDR3 sequences, around 7.4% seen once. These data were also reused for a study on yellow fever vaccine responses in identical twins.

The specimen was PBMCs. The receptors were gathered from a woman between 18 and 29 years old in good health.

There are a few counts of this clonotype. The chain employs TRBV7-6 and TRBJ2-1; no reliable D call. The CDR3 has 12 residues. Germline loops: CDR1 SGHVS, CDR2 FNYEAQ. V lost 6 bases, J lost 6 bases, and 9 bases lay in between. The CDR3 loop reads CASSQWPNEQFF. The CDR3 nucleotides are TGTGCCAGCAGTCAATGGCCCAATGAGCAGTTCTTC. Filled out from reference TRBV7-6 and TRBJ2-1, the complete variable domain reads GAGVSQSPRYKVTKRGQDVALRCDPISGHVSLYWYRQALGQGPEFLTYFNYEAQQDKSGLPNDRFSAERPEGSISTLTIQRTEQRDSAMYRCASSQWPNEQFFGPGTRLTVL.

V and J are TRBV7-9 and TRBJ2-2, with a tentative D call TRBD2 (5 bases). V gave up 8 bases and J gave up 0 bases, with 13 bases separating them. The CDR3 has 15 amino acids. Germline-derived CDR1 and CDR2 are SEHNR and FQNEAQ (reference sequence). DNA for the CDR3: TGTGCCAGCCCCCATGGGAGAACGAACACCGGGGAGCTGTTTTTT. It yields the protein CASPHGRTNTGELFF.

This clonotype was seen a handful of times. The gene calls are TRBV24-1 and TRBJ2-3; 7 bases match TRBD2. Germline V gene sequence: CDR1 KGHDR, CDR2 SFDVKD. The CDR3 is 15 amino acids. J lost 4 bases, V lost 6 bases, and 9 bases had no gene match. The CDR3 sequence is CATSLPAGEADTQYF. CDR3 in DNA: TGTGCCACCAGTTTGCCTGCGGGGGAAGCAGATACGCAGTATTTT.

This clonotype was counted ten times or more. V gene TRBV12-3 or TRBV12-4 combines with J gene TRBJ2-3, with 11 bases aligning to TRBD2. V was pared by 6 bases and J by 1 base, with 0 bases of the junction left unmatched. This CDR3 region has 14 residues. In DNA form, the CDR3 reads TGTGCCAGCAGGACTAGCGGGGGCACAGATACGCAGTATTTT. Its translation: CASRTSGGTDTQYF.

The genes are TRBV9 and TRBJ2-3, with a possible D match to TRBD2 (6 bases). Germline assignment: CDR1 SGDLS and CDR2 YYNGEE. This CDR3 comprises 14 residues. The ends were cut back, 0 bases at V and 6 bases at J, with 11 bases in the middle. The CDR3 here is CASSVAGGVDTQYF. The CDR3, as DNA: TGTGCCAGCAGCGTAGCAGGAGGGGTGGATACGCAGTATTTT. Complete variable domain (other parts from reference TRBV9 and TRBJ2-3): DSGVTQTPKHLITATGQRVTLRCSPRSGDLSVYWYQQSLDQGLQFLIQYYNGEERAKGNILERFSAQQFPDLHSELNLSSLELGDSALYFCASSVAGGVDTQYFGPGTRLTVL.

This clonotype was seen ten or more times. The V and J genes are TRBV20-1 and TRBJ2-1; 10 bases map to TRBD2. This CDR3 region has 14 residues. CDR1 DFQATT and CDR2 SNEGSKA come from the germline V gene (reference sequence). The J segment lost 8 bases and the V segment lost 4 bases, leaving 8 bases of the junction unmatched. This CDR3 is CSATTGLAIDEQFF. The CDR3 coding sequence is TGCAGTGCTACTACGGGACTAGCGATTGATGAGCAGTTCTTC.

The V and J genes are TRBV4-1 and TRBJ2-2; no reliable D call. Germline V gene sequence: CDR1 MGHRA, CDR2 YSYEKL. The V end lost 0 bases, the J end lost 5 bases, and 7 bases lay between the germline ends. This CDR3 comprises 14 residues. This CDR3 reads CASSQDSATGELFF. DNA of the CDR3: TGCGCCAGCAGCCAAGATTCCGCTACCGGGGAGCTGTTTTTT.

The chain combines TRBV27 with TRBJ2-5; D gene unclear. The CDR3 is made up of 16 amino acids. Germline CDR1 reads MNHEY; CDR2 reads SMNVEV (reference sequence). Trimming pared 5 bases from V and 1 base from J, leaving 17 bases between. The CDR3 sequence: CASSLTSPGFQETQYF. CDR3 sequence (DNA): TGTGCCAGCAGTCTCACATCTCCAGGCTTCCAAGAGACCCAGTACTTC.

The chain recombines TRBV11-2 with TRBJ1-3; D ambiguous. Looked up from germline, CDR1 is SGHAT and CDR2 is FQNNGV. The length of the CDR3 is 16 residues. V lost 0 bases and J lost 0, with 9 bases in between. DNA of the CDR3: TGTGCCAGCAGCTTAGACCCGGGGAGCTCTGGAAACACCATATATTTT. It codes for CASSLDPGSSGNTIYF.

This clonotype was detected a few times. The rearrangement uses TRBV19 and TRBJ1-1; D is unresolved. Per the germline V gene, CDR1 is LNHDA and CDR2 is SQIVND (reference sequence). Trimming stripped 7 bases from V and 0 bases from J, with 12 bases between. This CDR3 comprises 14 residues. The CDR3 DNA reads as TGTGCCAGTACCACGATTGGGGTGAACACTGAAGCTTTCTTT. Translating gives CASTTIGVNTEAFF.

There are a few counts of this clonotype. The gene calls are TRBV28 and TRBJ1-4; maybe TRBD1 (6 bases). With 2 bases removed from V and 7 bases from J, the gap between germline ends came to 11 bases. The V gene's germline CDR1 is MDHEN and CDR2 SYDVKM. This CDR3 has 14 residues. CDR3 sequence: CASSLQGTFEKLFF. CDR3 coding DNA: TGTGCCAGCAGTTTACAGGGGACGTTTGAAAAACTGTTTTTT.

This clonotype was recorded at least ten times. The chain recombines TRBV29-1 with TRBJ1-5; D perhaps matches TRBD1 (5 bases). Germline V lookup: CDR1 SQVTM, CDR2 ANQGSEA. The CDR3 totals 16 residues. Trimming took off 8 bases at V and 0 bases at J, with 20 bases between the two ends. The CDR3 is CSTNGQGYLSNQPQHF. The CDR3 nucleotides are TGCAGCACGAATGGGCAGGGATATCTTAGCAATCAGCCCCAGCATTTT.

This clonotype has more than one count but fewer than ten. V and J are TRBV6-1 and TRBJ2-1; tentative D call: TRBD2 (5 bases). V lost 2 bases, J lost 6 bases, and 14 bases lay in between. CDR1 and CDR2 (germline): MNHNS, SASEGT. There are 15 residues in the CDR3. The chain's CDR3 is CASSEKDSGGNEQFF. DNA of the CDR3: TGTGCCAGCAGTGAAAAGGACTCGGGTGGCAATGAGCAGTTCTTC.

This clonotype occurred many times. The gene calls are TRBV25-1 and TRBJ1-6; no clear D. The CDR3 consists of 14 residues. CDR1 and CDR2 (germline): MGHDK, SYGVNS. V was shortened by 4 bases and J by 10 bases, with 14 bases between the two germline ends. The CDR3 nucleotides are TGTGCCAGCAGTGCAGGCCCTAAAGTCTCACCCCTCCACTTT. Translated, it gives CASSAGPKVSPLHF.

This clonotype was observed many times. The rearrangement uses TRBV12-3 or TRBV12-4 and TRBJ1-1; possible D gene TRBD1, 5 bases. There are 12 residues in the CDR3. V was cut by 3 bases and J by 5 bases, with 7 bases left in between. The CDR3 region has the DNA TGTGCCAGCAGTTTTTGGGGGACTGAAGCTTTCTTT. It yields the protein CASSFWGTEAFF.

This clonotype was seen more than once but under ten times. The chain uses TRBV7-9 and TRBJ2-7, with D perhaps matching TRBD2 (6 bases). V lost 10 bases and J lost 6, with 19 bases in between. Germline CDR1 and CDR2: SEHNR and FQNEAQ (reference sequence). The CDR3 contains 13 residues. CDR3 region: CATTGLEVVEQYF. For the CDR3, the DNA is TGTGCCACCACGGGACTCGAGGTCGTCGAGCAGTACTTC.

The J gene is TRBJ2-7, the V gene TRBV4-2, with TRBD2 matching 8 bases. CDR3 size: 14 residues. The junction had 10 bases not matched to a gene; V was cut back by 9 bases and J by 3 bases. Germline assignment: CDR1 LGHNA and CDR2 YNFKEQ. CDR3 sequence (DNA): TGTGCCAGGGCCCCGGGACTAGGGAACTACGAGCAGTACTTC. Translating it yields CARAPGLGNYEQYF.

This clonotype has at least ten counts. V usage is TRBV12-3 or TRBV12-4 and J usage is TRBJ1-2; maybe TRBD1 (5 bases). This CDR3 has 16 amino acids. The germline V and J ends were trimmed by 0 bases and 4 bases, with 15 bases remaining between them. The CDR3 here is CASSLAGREPVYGYTF. The DNA of the CDR3 is TGTGCCAGCAGTTTAGCGGGGCGGGAACCTGTCTATGGCTACACCTTC.

This clonotype was observed at least ten times. The chain couples TRBV12-3 or TRBV12-4 to TRBJ2-5, with TRBD2 matching over 7 bases. The CDR3 length is 16 residues. The J segment lost 2 bases and the V segment lost 6 bases, leaving 12 bases of the junction unmatched. Written as DNA, the CDR3 is TGTGCCAGCAGCTTCTCCCCTAGGGAGGGGCAAGAGACCCAGTACTTC. Translated: CASSFSPREGQETQYF.

This clonotype appeared many times. The gene calls are TRBV12-3 or TRBV12-4 and TRBJ1-1; D is unclear. Trimming cost V 3 bases and J 2 bases, with 10 bases left between them. The CDR3 runs 14 residues. The CDR3 DNA follows: TGTGCCAGCAGTTTTAAGGTTTTTAACACTGAAGCTTTCTTT. Amino acids: CASSFKVFNTEAFF.

This clonotype was seen ten or more times. This chain uses TRBV28 with TRBJ1-6; TRBD1 is a possible D gene (5 bases). Per germline, CDR1 MDHEN and CDR2 SYDVKM. The CDR3 extends over 13 amino acids. Trimming pared 7 bases from V and 6 bases from J, leaving 10 bases between. The chain's CDR3 is CASNTGPNSPLHF. The CDR3, as DNA: TGTGCCAGCAACACGGGGCCTAATTCACCCCTCCACTTT. The whole variable domain, remainder taken from reference TRBV28 and TRBJ1-6, is DVKVTQSSRYLVKRTGEKVFLECVQDMDHENMFWYRQDPGLGLRLIYFSYDVKMKEKGDIPEGYSVSREKKERFSLILESASTNQTSMYLCASNTGPNSPLHFGNGTRLTVT.

The rearrangement joins TRBV20-1 to TRBJ2-7; D unresolved. Germline V gene lookup returns CDR1 DFQATT and CDR2 SNEGSKA (reference sequence). With 3 bases removed from V and 0 bases from J, the gap between germline ends came to 12 bases. This CDR3 contains 14 residues. The CDR3 sequence is CSASFPGRSYEQYF. The CDR3 nucleotides read TGCAGTGCTAGTTTTCCGGGCCGCTCCTACGAGCAGTACTTC.

The chain uses TRBV20-1 and TRBJ2-7, with TRBD2 matching over 11 bases. This CDR3 spans 16 amino acids. Per germline, CDR1 DFQATT and CDR2 SNEGSKA (reference sequence). V lost 3 bases, J lost 0 bases, and 7 bases stayed unmatched. For the CDR3, the DNA is TGCAGTGCTAGGTTAGCGGGGGGGACCAGCTCCTACGAGCAGTACGTC. Translation: CSARLAGGTSSYEQYV.

For this clonotype: A single base separates this from a much larger clone, so it may be a read error. The V gene is TRBV2, the J gene TRBJ2-3; no clear D gene. Germline CDR1 reads SNHLY; CDR2 reads FYNNEI. The CDR3 runs to 11 residues. Trimming stripped 4 bases from V and 5 bases from J, with 4 bases between. CDR3 sequence reads: CASSGEDTQYF. CDR3 nucleotide sequence: TGTGCCAGCAGTGGGGAAGATACGCAGTATTTT. The complete variable domain, with remaining parts taken from reference TRBV2 and TRBJ2-3, reads EPEVTQTPSHQVTQMGQEVILRCVPISNHLYFYWYRQILGQKVEFLVSFYNNEISEKSEIFDDQFSVERPDGSNFTLKIRSTKLEDSAMYFCASSGEDTQYFGPGTRLTVL.

There are a few counts of this clonotype. The rearrangement joins TRBV21-1 to TRBJ2-4; TRBD1 is the table's D call and was not checked against the DNA. TRBV21-1 is a recognized pseudogene. This CDR3 region has 12 residues. CDR3 region: CASSFRQGAEYF. The CDR3 DNA follows: TGTGCCAGCAGCTTCCGACAGGGGGCAGAGTACTTC.

The rearrangement joins TRBV4-2 to TRBJ2-3; maybe TRBD1 (5 bases). This CDR3 contains 17 residues. Germline CDR1 reads LGHNA; CDR2 reads YNFKEQ. Between the trimmed V and J ends, which lost 0 bases and 2 bases, there was a span of 15 bases. CDR3 nucleotides: TGTGCCAGCAGCCAAGATGGGGCAGGCGGCCACACAGATACGCAGTATTTT. Translated: CASSQDGAGGHTDTQYF.

The chain combines TRBV20-1 with TRBJ2-7; 12 positions match TRBD2. In germline, CDR1 is DFQATT, CDR2 SNEGSKA (reference sequence). The V and J ends lost 0 bases and 3 bases, in that order; junction bases with no gene match: 3. The CDR3 has 15 residues. CDR3 coding DNA: TGCAGTGCTAGAGATCTAGCGGGGGGGAACTACGAGCAGTACGTC. This codes for CSARDLAGGNYEQYV.

This sequence joins TRBV20-1 and TRBJ1-1; D might be TRBD1 (5 bases). The ends were cut back, 4 bases at V and 7 bases at J, with 16 bases in the middle. The CDR3 spans 13 residues. Germline V gene sequence: CDR1 DFQATT, CDR2 SNEGSKA (reference sequence). The CDR3 DNA reads TGCAGTGCTAATAGACAGAGGGAAAGTGAAGCTTTCTTT. Translated: CSANRQRESEAFF.